The sequence of this T cell receptor beta chain was determined in a study of tissue T cells after allogeneic stem cell transplantation. Trimming removed 6 bases from V and 1 base from J, with 7 bases in between. The CDR3 covers 13 residues. Germline CDR1 is SGHNT and CDR2 is YYREEE (reference sequence). This clone is deemed large. Its target is unknown. Study-level results: Shared clones across patients were few; motif clustering revealed tissue-specific shared signatures.

This research-autopsy study prospectively enrolled adult allogeneic hematopoietic cell transplant recipients with steroid-refractory graft-versus-host disease. Data came from immunoSEQ multiplex PCR; TCRdb stores just in-frame clones and leaves some out. In the table there are over a thousand clones, 55% to 75% of which are singletons. V usage is TRBV5-4 and J usage is TRBJ2-2; the D is unclear. The input for sequencing was stomach tissue, taken at autopsy. This clonotype was obtained from a male patient over 55 with steroid-refractory graft-versus-host disease after an allogeneic stem cell transplant. Some of the T cells may derive from the graft donor. The CDR3 is CASIAENTGELFF. The CDR3 DNA reads as TGTGCCAGCATCGCGGAGAACACCGGGGAGCTGTTTTTT.